The source of this TCR beta chain is a study of beta chain features in type 1 diabetes. General study points: TCRB CDR3s were moderately but significantly shorter in Type 1 diabetes patients in all four CD4+ subsets.

Germline loops: CDR1 SNHLY, CDR2 FYNNEI. Trimming took 3 bases from V and 3 from J, leaving 11 bases between them. The CDR3 is 15 amino acids. With regard to this clone: Its antigen is unknown.

Every isolated RNA sample was fully reverse transcribed, so sequencing captured expressed TCRB transcripts. TCRdb's copy holds only in-frame clones and misses some; the assay was immunoSEQ multiplex PCR. The table has some 23,000 clones, 68% seen once. The origin of this receptor is a woman in her thirties or forties with type 1 diabetes. Sequenced: stem cell memory CD4+ T cells from blood. The V gene is TRBV2, the J gene TRBJ2-2; D may be TRBD2 (6 bases). Written as DNA, the CDR3 is TGTGCCAGCAGTGAGGAGGGCAGTTACACCGGGGAGCTGTTTTTT. Translation: CASSEEGSYTGELFF. The full variable domain, in which reference TRBV2 and TRBJ2-2 provide the parts outside the CDR3, is EPEVTQTPSHQVTQMGQEVILRCVPISNHLYFYWYRQILGQKVEFLVSFYNNEISEKSEIFDDQFSVERPDGSNFTLKIRSTKLEDSAMYFCASSEEGSYTGELFFGEGSRLTVL.